This T cell receptor beta chain appears in the sequencing data of a study of OX40 agonist ivuxolimab in advanced cancers. As for the study in general: Clinicians treated patients with ivuxolimab, an agonistic anti-OX40 (CD134) antibody. Regarding the study as a whole: Some of the lowest clonal expansion was seen in partial responders at 0.1-3.0 mg/kg.

Autoimmune disease history or systemic immunosuppression barred patients. With baseline, cycle 4 day 1, and cycle 7 day 1 as timepoints, blood was sampled. Trimming took 5 bases from V and 5 from J; bases not matched to a gene: 5. The CDR3 is 15 residues long. The V gene's germline CDR1 is SGHTA and CDR2 FQGNSA. Measured with immunoSEQ multiplex PCR; TCRdb has only the in-frame clones, and not every one. This table has about 100,000 clones, 91% appearing once. This clone was observed a single time. Its antigen is as yet unknown. Specimen: CD4+ or CD8+ T cells sorted from blood, collected in a trial of the OX40 agonist ivuxolimab. This sequence joins TRBV7-2 and TRBJ2-1; 11 bases align to TRBD1. This receptor was identified in an adult with an advanced solid tumor such as melanoma, head and neck, liver or kidney cancer. The CDR3 protein is CASSVGQGAHNEQFF. DNA of the CDR3: TGTGCCAGCAGCGTTGGACAGGGGGCCCACAATGAGCAGTTCTTC.